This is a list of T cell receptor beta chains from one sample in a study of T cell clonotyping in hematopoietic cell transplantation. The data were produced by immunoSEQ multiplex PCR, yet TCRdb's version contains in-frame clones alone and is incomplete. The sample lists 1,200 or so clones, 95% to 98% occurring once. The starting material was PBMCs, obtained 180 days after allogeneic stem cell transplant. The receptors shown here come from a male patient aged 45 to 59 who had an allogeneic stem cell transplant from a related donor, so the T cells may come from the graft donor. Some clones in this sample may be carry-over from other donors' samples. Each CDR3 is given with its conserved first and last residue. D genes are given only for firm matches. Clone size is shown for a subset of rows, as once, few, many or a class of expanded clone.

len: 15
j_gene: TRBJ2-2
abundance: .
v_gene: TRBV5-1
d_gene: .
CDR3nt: TGCGCCAGCAGCCCGGGGGACAGCGGGGCCGGGGAGCTGTTTTTT
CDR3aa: CASSPGDSGAGELFF

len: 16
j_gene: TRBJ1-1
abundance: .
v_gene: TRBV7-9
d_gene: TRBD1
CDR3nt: TGTGCCAGCAGCGGGGTGGGCAGGGGGGGAGGCACTGAAGCTTTCTTT
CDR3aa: CASSGVGRGGGTEAFF

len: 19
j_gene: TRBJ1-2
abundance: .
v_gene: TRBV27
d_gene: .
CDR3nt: TGTGCCAGCAGTTTACCCAGCGAGCGGCAAGGGGCCCCCTACTATGGCTACACCTTC
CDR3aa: CASSLPSERQGAPYYGYTF

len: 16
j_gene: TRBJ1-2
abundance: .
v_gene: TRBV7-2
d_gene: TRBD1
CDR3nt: TGTGCCAGCAGCTTAGCGGTTAGGGCCAGGGGGAGTGGCTACACCTTC
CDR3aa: CASSLAVRARGSGYTF

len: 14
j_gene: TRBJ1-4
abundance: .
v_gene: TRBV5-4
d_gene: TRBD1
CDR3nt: TGTGCCAGCAGCTTACAGGGGGCAATTGAAAAACTGTTTTTT
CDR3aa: CASSLQGAIEKLFF

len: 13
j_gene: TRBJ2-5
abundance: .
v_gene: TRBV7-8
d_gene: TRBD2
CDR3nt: TGTGCCAGCAGCTTAACTAGCGGGGAGACCCAGTACTTC
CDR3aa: CASSLTSGETQYF

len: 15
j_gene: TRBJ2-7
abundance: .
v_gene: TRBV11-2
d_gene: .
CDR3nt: TGTGCCAGCAGCTCCTACGGAGGGGGCGGATACGAGCAGTACTTC
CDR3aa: CASSSYGGGGYEQYF

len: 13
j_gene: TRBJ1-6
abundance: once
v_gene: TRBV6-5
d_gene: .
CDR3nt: TGTGCCAGCAAGGGTTCCTATAATTCACCCCTCCACTTT
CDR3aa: CASKGSYNSPLHF

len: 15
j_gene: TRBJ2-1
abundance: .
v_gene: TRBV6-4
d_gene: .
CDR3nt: TGTGCCAGCAGTGAAGGGGGGGGGTCCTACAATGAGCAGTTCTTC
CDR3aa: CASSEGGGSYNEQFF

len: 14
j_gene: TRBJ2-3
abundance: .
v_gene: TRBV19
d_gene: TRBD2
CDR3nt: TGTGCCAGTAGTAGAGCGGGGATCACAGATACGCAGTATTTT
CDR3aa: CASSRAGITDTQYF

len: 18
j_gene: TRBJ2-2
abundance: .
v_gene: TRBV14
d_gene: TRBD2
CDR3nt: TGTGCCAGCAGCACCCGCCCGGGACTAGCGGCGAACACCGGGGAGCTGTTTTTT
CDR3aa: CASSTRPGLAANTGELFF

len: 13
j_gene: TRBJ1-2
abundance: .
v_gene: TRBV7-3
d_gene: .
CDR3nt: TGTGCCAGCAGCTCAAGTGCTGGATATGGCTACACCTTC
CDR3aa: CASSSSAGYGYTF

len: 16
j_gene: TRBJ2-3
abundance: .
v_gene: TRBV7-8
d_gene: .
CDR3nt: TGTGCCAGCAGCTTAGGGGGGGTGGCTACTACAGATACGCAGTATTTT
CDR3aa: CASSLGGVATTDTQYF

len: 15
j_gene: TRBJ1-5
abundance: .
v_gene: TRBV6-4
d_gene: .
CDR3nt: TGTGCCAGCAGACCAACCGCAGGGGCCAATCAGCCCCAGCATTTT
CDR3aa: CASRPTAGANQPQHF

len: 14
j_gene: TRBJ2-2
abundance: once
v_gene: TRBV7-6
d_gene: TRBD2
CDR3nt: TGTGCCAGCAGTTATTGGACTAGCGGGGGGGAGCTGTTTTTT
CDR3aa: CASSYWTSGGELFF

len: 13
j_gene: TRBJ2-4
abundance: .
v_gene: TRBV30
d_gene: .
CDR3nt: TGTGCCTGGAGTGTAGGGGGGTTGAACATTCAGTACTTC
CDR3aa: CAWSVGGLNIQYF